The clone carrying this T cell receptor beta chain appeared once. This sample was included in a study of blood T cell repertoires in COVID-19. Study overall: Italy, Spain and the United States were the sources of the convalescent and acute COVID-19 samples.

V trimming: 4 bases; J trimming: 2 bases; junction bases outside the gene matches: 19. There are 19 residues in the CDR3. Looked up from germline, CDR1 is MNHEY and CDR2 is SMNVEV (reference sequence). In the authors' methods: Quantification of nucleated cells was approximated via reference gene primer amplification. The table came from immunoSEQ multiplex PCR; TCRdb's copy has only in-frame clones and leaves some out. V and J calls and clone size are copied from that table; D and trimming were computed from the DNA. Of under 300,000 clones in the sample, 83% were seen once. The material sequenced was peripheral blood. This receptor was identified in a human donor in a cohort sampled during active COVID-19. The chain employs TRBV27 and TRBJ2-5; 7 bases are a match to TRBD1. The chain's CDR3 is CASSSHYKQGQTKQETQYF. The CDR3, as DNA: TGTGCCAGCAGTTCCCATTACAAACAGGGACAGACGAAGCAAGAGACCCAGTACTTC.